These 15 T cell receptor beta chains originate from one sample sequenced in a study of CD8+ T cells in alopecia areata. Treatment noted: oral pan-JAK inhibitor, 5-10 mg twice daily. Extraction of RNA preceded its reverse transcription into cDNA, which served as the sequencing template. Sequencing used immunoSEQ multiplex PCR; TCRdb keeps in-frame clones, though not all of them. Among about 210,000 clones listed, under 70% were seen once. The sample here was CD4+ T cells sorted from blood, taken at week 4, from a patient treated with tofacitinib. The receptors originated from a human donor with alopecia areata.

The chain is built from TRBV7-2 and TRBJ2-3; no reliable D call. V lost 1 base and J 4 bases, leaving 15 bases between the germline ends. Germline V lookup: CDR1 SGHTA, CDR2 FQGNSA. This CDR3 region has 16 residues. The CDR3 loop reads CASSLGGSPRSDTQYF. The DNA of the CDR3 is TGTGCCAGCAGCTTAGGAGGCTCCCCTCGGTCAGATACGCAGTATTTT.

The chain uses TRBV30 and TRBJ1-2; D unclear. Trimming removed 2 bases at V and 2 bases at J, with 9 bases between. Germline CDR1 GTSNPN, CDR2 SVGIG (reference sequence). The CDR3 extends over 13 amino acids. The CDR3 coding sequence is TGTGCCTGGAGTCCTCAGCAGAACTATGGCTACACCTTC. This codes for CAWSPQQNYGYTF.

This CDR3 is CSVDIAGDYNEQFF. The CDR3 DNA follows: TGCAGCGTTGACATAGCGGGGGACTACAATGAGCAGTTCTTC. J is TRBJ2-1 and V is TRBV29-1; 9 positions agree with TRBD2. The ends lost 3 bases at V and 3 bases at J; junction bases unmatched: 3. The CDR3 spans 14 residues. Per the germline V gene, CDR1 is SQVTM and CDR2 is ANQGSEA.

The sample holds a few counts of this clone. This chain links TRBV27 with TRBJ1-5; the match to TRBD1 covers 8 bases. The CDR3 loop spans 16 amino acids. The germline V gene encodes CDR1 MNHEY and CDR2 SMNVEV (reference sequence). V was clipped by 3 bases and J by 5 bases; unmatched bases: 9. In DNA form, the CDR3 reads TGTGCCAGCAGTTTCCGGGACAGGCGACCGTATCAGCCCCAGCATTTT. Amino acids: CASSFRDRRPYQPQHF.

This clone was counted a few times. J is TRBJ2-4 and V is TRBV10-3, with no clear D. CDR1 ENHRY and CDR2 SYGVKD come from the germline V gene. The CDR3 has 14 residues. Trimming cost V 2 bases and J 0 bases, with 5 bases left between them. Here the CDR3 DNA reads TGTGCCATCAGTGAGAGCACAGCCAAAAACATTCAGTACTTC. It is translated as CAISESTAKNIQYF.

The chain couples TRBV11-2 to TRBJ2-2; D remains unclear. Germline V lookup: CDR1 SGHAT, CDR2 FQNNGV. V was shortened by 8 bases and J by 0 bases, with 10 bases between the two germline ends. The CDR3 is made up of 14 amino acids. In DNA form, the CDR3 reads TGTGCCAGCGCCGTGGGATCGAACACCGGGGAGCTGTTTTTT. Its translation: CASAVGSNTGELFF.

This chain joins TRBV23-1 and TRBJ2-7; TRBD1 or TRBD2 may be the D gene (5 bases each). TRBV23-1 is designated an ORF whose function remains uncertain. V lost 0 bases to trimming and J lost 8 bases, with 8 bases between them. The CDR3 contains 12 residues. Written as DNA, the CDR3 is TGCGCCAGCAGTCAATCCATGGGACAGCAGTACTTC. This codes for CASSQSMGQQYF.

A few counts support this clone. This chain joins TRBV27 and TRBJ2-4, with D tentatively TRBD1 (6 bases). The CDR3 contains 16 residues. The germline CDR1 and CDR2 sequences are MNHEY and SMNVEV (reference sequence). The V end lost 6 bases, the J end lost 0 bases, and 15 bases lay between the germline ends. The CDR3 DNA is TGTGCCAGCAGCTCCGGACAGCTCCTAGCCAAAAACATTCAGTACTTC. It encodes CASSSGQLLAKNIQYF.

This rearrangement joins TRBV25-1 to TRBJ1-2; D is possibly TRBD1 (6 bases). With 8 bases removed from V and 7 bases from J, the gap between germline ends came to 17 bases. The CDR3 spans 13 residues. CDR1 is MGHDK, CDR2 SYGVNS, per germline. CDR3 sequence: CASQTGTSGGYTF. The CDR3 nucleotides are TGTGCCAGCCAAACAGGGACGTCCGGTGGCTACACCTTC.

The V call is TRBV6-5, the J call TRBJ2-2; D gene ambiguous. The CDR3 runs 13 residues. V was pared by 5 bases and J by 5 bases, with 9 bases between. CDR1 and CDR2 (germline): MNHEY, SVGAGI. Here the CDR3 DNA reads TGTGCCAGCAGTAACCCGGTGACCGGGGAGCTGTTTTTT. It encodes CASSNPVTGELFF.

The rearrangement links TRBV25-1 to TRBJ2-2; weak D call: TRBD1 (5 bases). Germline V CDR1 and CDR2: MGHDK, SYGVNS. Trimming stripped 2 bases from V and 7 bases from J, with 14 bases between. The length of the CDR3 is 15 residues. The CDR3 loop reads CASSERGAPIGELFF. CDR3 in DNA: TGTGCCAGCAGTGAACGTGGGGCCCCCATCGGGGAGCTGTTTTTT.

This clone was observed a few times. The chain uses TRBV30 and TRBJ2-1; 7 bases match TRBD1. The CDR3 consists of 15 residues. Germline assignment: CDR1 GTSNPN and CDR2 SVGIG (reference sequence). Trimming at V came to 3 bases and at J to 5 bases, leaving 10 bases not matched to a gene. The DNA for the CDR3 is TGTGCCTGGAGGCTCAGGGGGTCGACGAACAATGAGCAGTTCTTC. This translates into CAWRLRGSTNNEQFF.

This clone was seen a single time. The chain is built from TRBV7-6 and TRBJ2-7, with TRBD1 matching over 9 bases. The V segment lost 0 bases and the J segment 4 bases; nucleotides outside the gene matches: 7. Germline V gene sequence: CDR1 SGHVS, CDR2 FNYEAQ. CDR3 length: 16 amino acids. The CDR3: CASSLAATGGGYEQYF. For the CDR3, the DNA is TGTGCCAGCAGCTTAGCGGCGACAGGGGGGGGATACGAGCAGTACTTC.

The gene calls are TRBV25-1 and TRBJ1-2; D unclear. This CDR3 region has 12 residues. The V and J ends lost 4 bases and 5 bases respectively, with 8 bases between them. Germline lookup yields CDR1 MGHDK and CDR2 SYGVNS. The CDR3 here is CASSAIMYGYTF. In DNA form, the CDR3 reads TGTGCCAGCAGTGCCATTATGTATGGCTACACCTTC.

The chain combines TRBV27 with TRBJ2-7; the D gene is possibly TRBD2 (5 bases). This CDR3 is built from 12 residues. Germline lookup yields CDR1 MNHEY and CDR2 SMNVEV (reference sequence). Trimming took off 4 bases at V and 4 bases at J, with 8 bases between the two ends. DNA of the CDR3: TGTGCCAGCAGTTCCAGCGGTTACGAGCAGTACTTC. Its protein product is CASSSSGYEQYF.